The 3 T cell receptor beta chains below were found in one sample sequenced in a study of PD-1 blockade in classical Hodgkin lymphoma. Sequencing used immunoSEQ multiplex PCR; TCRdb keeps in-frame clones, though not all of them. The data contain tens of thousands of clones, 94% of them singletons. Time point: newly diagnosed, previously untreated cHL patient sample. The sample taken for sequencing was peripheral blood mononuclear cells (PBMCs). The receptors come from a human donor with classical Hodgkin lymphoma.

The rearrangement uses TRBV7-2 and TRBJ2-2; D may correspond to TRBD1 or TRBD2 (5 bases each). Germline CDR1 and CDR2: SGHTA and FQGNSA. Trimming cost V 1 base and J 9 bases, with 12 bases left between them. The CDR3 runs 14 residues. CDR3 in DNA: TGTGCCAGCAGCTTAGTTCAGGGAGCTAGGGAGCTGTTTTTT. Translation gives CASSLVQGARELFF.

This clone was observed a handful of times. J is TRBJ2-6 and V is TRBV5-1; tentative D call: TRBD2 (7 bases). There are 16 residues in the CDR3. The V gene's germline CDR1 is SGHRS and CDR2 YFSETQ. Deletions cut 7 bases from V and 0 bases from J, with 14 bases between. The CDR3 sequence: CASERGGTSGANVLTF. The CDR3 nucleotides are TGCGCCAGCGAAAGGGGGGGAACCTCTGGGGCCAACGTCCTGACTTTC.

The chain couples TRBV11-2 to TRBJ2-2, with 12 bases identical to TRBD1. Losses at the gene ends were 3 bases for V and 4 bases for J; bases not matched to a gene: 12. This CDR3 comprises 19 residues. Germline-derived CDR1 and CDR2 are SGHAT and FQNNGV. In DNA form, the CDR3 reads TGTGCCAGCAGCTTCCCGGGACAGGGGGCGTCCCTGTTCACCGGGGAGCTGTTTTTT. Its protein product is CASSFPGQGASLFTGELFF.